This T cell receptor (beta chain) was captured by sequencing in a study of T cells in Graves' hyperthyroidism and ophthalmopathy. TCR beta CDR3 regions were amplified from RNA transcripts. Researchers ran a first-round RT-PCR on the TCR CDR3 using the HTBI primer set. TCRdb passed the multiplex PCR reads through MiXCR, listing each CDR3 protein once. Altogether a few hundred thousand distinct CDR3 sequences are present, 15% to 20% being singletons, with the ten largest covering approximately 3.5%. Trimming pared 0 bases from V and 2 bases from J, leaving 22 bases between. Germline loops: CDR1 GTSNPN, CDR2 SVGIG (reference sequence). This CDR3 contains 18 residues.

The TCR sequence derives from a middle-aged woman with Graves' ophthalmopathy. The chain is built from TRBV30 and TRBJ2-5; D may be TRBD1 or TRBD2 (6 bases each). Source material: blood. CDR3: CAWSVPLGGLGRQETQYF. The CDR3 nucleotides are TGTGCCTGGAGTGTACCGTTAGGGGGACTTGGAAGACAAGAGACCCAGTACTTC.